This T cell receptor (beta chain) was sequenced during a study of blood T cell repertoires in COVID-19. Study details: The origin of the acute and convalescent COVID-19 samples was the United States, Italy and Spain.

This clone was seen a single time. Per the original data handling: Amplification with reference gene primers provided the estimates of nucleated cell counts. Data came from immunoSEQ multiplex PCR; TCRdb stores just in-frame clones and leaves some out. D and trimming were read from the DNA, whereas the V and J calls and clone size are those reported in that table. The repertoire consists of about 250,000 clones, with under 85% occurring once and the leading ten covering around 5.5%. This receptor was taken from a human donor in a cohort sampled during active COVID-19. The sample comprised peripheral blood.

This CDR3 is CASSREPQHF. Written as DNA, the CDR3 is TGTGCCAGCAGTCGCGAGCCCCAGCATTTT. The genes are TRBV5-8 and TRBJ1-5; D uncertain. Germline V lookup: CDR1 SGHTS, CDR2 YDEGEE. V was shortened by 5 bases and J by 8 bases, with 5 bases between the two germline ends. The CDR3 covers 10 residues. The full variable domain, with the rest looked up from reference TRBV5-8 and TRBJ1-5, is EAGVTQSPTHLIKTRGQQATLRCSPISGHTSVYWYQQALGLGLQFLLWYDEGEERNRGNFPPRFSGRQFPNYSSELNVNALELEDSALYLCASSREPQHFGDGTRLSIL.